The 27 T cell receptor beta chains reported below all come from one sample, sequenced in a study of blood T cell repertoires in COVID-19. Generated by immunoSEQ multiplex PCR, the TCRdb table keeps only in-frame clones and is missing some. In the table there are just over 150,000 clones, approximately 82% of which are singletons. The sequencing input was peripheral blood. The receptor source for this set is a woman over 75 with acute or convalescent COVID-19.

V and J are TRBV9 and TRBJ2-3, with D unclear. This CDR3 is built from 15 residues. Germline-derived CDR1 and CDR2 are SGDLS and YYNGEE. The V gene lost 2 bases and the J gene lost 3 bases, with 13 bases spanning the gap. In DNA form, the CDR3 reads TGTGCCAGCAGCGTCAGTCCAATTTGGACAGATACGCAGTATTTT. Protein: CASSVSPIWTDTQYF.

V and J are TRBV28 and TRBJ1-2; a possible D gene is TRBD1 (5 bases). The CDR3 spans 15 residues. V was shortened by 0 bases and J by 0 bases, with 8 bases between the two germline ends. Germline CDR1 and CDR2: MDHEN and SYDVKM. The CDR3 region has the DNA TGTGCCAGCAGTTTATGGGGGGAGGCTAACTATGGCTACACCTTC. Protein: CASSLWGEANYGYTF.

V and J are TRBV6-5 and TRBJ1-3, with D uncertain. The CDR3 length is 15 residues. Per the germline V gene, CDR1 is MNHEY and CDR2 is SVGAGI. The ends were cut back, 4 bases at V and 3 bases at J, with 13 bases in the middle. The CDR3 region has the DNA TGTGCCAGCAGTTGGTCAGGAGAGGGTGGAAACACCATATATTTT. Translated, it gives CASSWSGEGGNTIYF.

V is TRBV25-1 and J is TRBJ2-3, with D perhaps TRBD2 (5 bases). The CDR3 extends over 15 amino acids. V lost 3 bases to trimming and J lost 4 bases, with 14 bases between them. Germline lookup yields CDR1 MGHDK and CDR2 SYGVNS. The DNA of the CDR3 is TGTGCCAGCAGTGACCCAGTTGAGGGATCAGATACGCAGTATTTT. Translation gives CASSDPVEGSDTQYF.

DNA for the CDR3: TGCGCCAGCAACGACAGGCCGGGAGAGACCCAGTACTTC. Amino acids: CASNDRPGETQYF. The chain recombines TRBV10-1 with TRBJ2-5, with D possibly TRBD1 on 6 matching bases. The CDR3 is 13 residues long. Trimming pared 7 bases from V and 4 bases from J, leaving 13 bases between. Germline loops: CDR1 WNHNN, CDR2 SYGVQD (reference sequence).

The chain is built from TRBV19 and TRBJ2-5; 7 nucleotides match TRBD1. CDR1 and CDR2 (germline): LNHDA, SQIVND (reference sequence). The CDR3 runs 13 residues. After removal of 10 bases from V and 1 base from J, the junction contained 6 bases not matched to a gene. CDR3 protein: CATQRDSQETQYF. CDR3 DNA sequence: TGTGCCACCCAGAGGGACAGCCAAGAGACCCAGTACTTC.

The V and J genes are TRBV27 and TRBJ2-1; 11 bases agree with TRBD2. Trimming removed 6 bases from V and 0 bases from J; junction bases left unmatched: 4. There are 16 residues in the CDR3. Germline CDR1 is MNHEY and CDR2 is SMNVEV (reference sequence). CDR3 in amino acids: CASRSSGRGSYNEQFF. The CDR3 bases are TGTGCCAGCAGGAGTAGCGGGAGGGGCTCCTACAATGAGCAGTTCTTC.

The chain carries TRBV6-5 and TRBJ2-7, with TRBD2 matching 8 bases. The CDR3 extends over 16 amino acids. Trimming at V came to 0 bases and at J to 4 bases, leaving 8 bases not matched to a gene. Looked up from germline, CDR1 is MNHEY and CDR2 is SVGAGI. The CDR3 is CASSYSNPAGGYEQYF. In nucleotides, the CDR3 is TGTGCCAGCAGTTACTCTAATCCGGCGGGGGGTTACGAGCAGTACTTC.

This clone has just one count. This chain connects TRBV19 to TRBJ1-1, with TRBD1 as a possible D gene (5 bases). Looked up from germline, CDR1 is LNHDA and CDR2 is SQIVND (reference sequence). The CDR3 has 12 amino acids. V was shortened by 5 bases and J by 4 bases, with 8 bases between the two germline ends. The CDR3 sequence: CASSRGATEAFF. The CDR3 DNA is TGTGCCAGTAGTCGTGGGGCCACTGAAGCTTTCTTT.

The V call is TRBV19, the J call TRBJ1-2; no definite D call. The V end lost 5 bases, the J end lost 5 bases, and 12 bases lay between the germline ends. Germline CDR1 is LNHDA and CDR2 is SQIVND (reference sequence). CDR3 length: 13 amino acids. CDR3 sequence (DNA): TGTGCCAGTAGTCAGCTAACGAGGTATGGCTACACCTTC. Translated, it gives CASSQLTRYGYTF. Based on the CDR3 plus reference TRBV19 and TRBJ1-2, the full variable domain is DGGITQSPKYLFRKEGQNVTLSCEQNLNHDAMYWYRQDPGQGLRLIYYSQIVNDFQKGDIAEGYSVSREKKESFPLTVTSAQKNPTAFYLCASSQLTRYGYTFGSGTRLTVV.

The rearrangement links TRBV4-1 to TRBJ2-7, with TRBD1 matching over 9 bases. The CDR3 length is 15 residues. Germline-derived CDR1 and CDR2 are MGHRA and YSYEKL. The V segment lost 3 bases and the J segment 3 bases; nucleotides outside the gene matches: 6. The CDR3 DNA reads as TGCGCCAGCAGCCAGCCGGGACAGGGCCTCTACGAGCAGTACTTC. Its translation: CASSQPGQGLYEQYF.

The chain carries TRBV6-5 and TRBJ2-1, with TRBD1 identical over 9 bases. The CDR3 covers 14 residues. In germline, CDR1 is MNHEY, CDR2 SVGAGI. With 10 bases clipped from V and 5 bases from J, the junction kept 9 bases outside the gene matches. The CDR3 sequence is CATTRDRDNNEQFF. The CDR3 nucleotides are TGTGCCACCACCCGGGACAGGGATAACAATGAGCAGTTCTTC.

The chain combines TRBV19 with TRBJ1-1; D might be TRBD1 (5 bases). V lost 3 bases and J 3 bases, leaving 8 bases between the germline ends. The CDR3 is made up of 13 amino acids. Germline CDR1 reads LNHDA; CDR2 reads SQIVND (reference sequence). CDR3 coding DNA: TGTGCCAGTAGTATGGGGGGAGACACTGAAGCTTTCTTT. Protein: CASSMGGDTEAFF. Full variable domain (remainder filled in from reference TRBV19 and TRBJ1-1): DGGITQSPKYLFRKEGQNVTLSCEQNLNHDAMYWYRQDPGQGLRLIYYSQIVNDFQKGDIAEGYSVSREKKESFPLTVTSAQKNPTAFYLCASSMGGDTEAFFGQGTRLTVV.

This chain connects TRBV18 to TRBJ2-1; maybe TRBD2 (7 bases). Germline CDR1 is KGHSH and CDR2 is LQKENI. The CDR3 extends over 15 amino acids. With 3 bases removed from V and 1 base from J, the gap between germline ends came to 10 bases. The CDR3 here is CASSPGGASYNEQFF. CDR3 bases: TGTGCCAGCTCACCGGGGGGGGCTTCCTACAATGAGCAGTTCTTC.

The J gene is TRBJ2-7, the V gene TRBV5-1, with 7 nucleotides matching TRBD2. V lost 2 bases to trimming and J lost 0 bases; unmatched junction nucleotides: 2. Germline CDR1 is SGHRS and CDR2 is YFSETQ. The CDR3 has 14 amino acids. The CDR3 coding sequence is TGCGCCAGCAGCTTCTCTAGCGGCTCCTACGAGCAGTACTTC. This gives the protein CASSFSSGSYEQYF.

V gene TRBV9 combines with J gene TRBJ2-7; D unresolved. The ends were cut back, 0 bases at V and 3 bases at J, with 10 bases in the middle. This CDR3 is 14 amino acids long. CDR1 SGDLS and CDR2 YYNGEE come from the germline V gene. The DNA of the CDR3 is TGTGCCAGCAGCGTAGACCCCGCCGGCTACGAGCAGTACTTC. Amino acids: CASSVDPAGYEQYF.

This chain joins TRBV6-5 and TRBJ1-5, with no clear D. Trimming shortened V by 6 bases and J by 1 base, and 7 bases separated the two germline ends. In germline, CDR1 is MNHEY, CDR2 SVGAGI. CDR3 length equals 13 residues. The chain's CDR3 is CASRLASNQPQHF. The CDR3 nucleotides read TGTGCCAGCAGACTAGCAAGCAATCAGCCCCAGCATTTT.

The chain carries TRBV5-1 and TRBJ1-1; D remains ambiguous. Trimming shortened V by 0 bases and J by 7 bases, and 10 bases separated the two germline ends. This CDR3 is built from 13 residues. Germline V gene sequence: CDR1 SGHRS, CDR2 YFSETQ. CDR3: CASSLDPRVEAFF. In DNA, the CDR3 is TGCGCCAGCAGCTTGGACCCCCGGGTTGAAGCTTTCTTT.

The rearrangement uses TRBV9 and TRBJ2-1; D may be TRBD2 (6 bases). This CDR3 has 15 residues. Trimming removed 3 bases at V and 9 bases at J, with 19 bases between. Germline V gene data show CDR1 as SGDLS and CDR2 as YYNGEE. CDR3 sequence: CASSGTGLLPGEQFF. As DNA, the CDR3 is TGTGCCAGCAGCGGGACGGGACTCCTGCCGGGTGAGCAGTTCTTC.

V gene TRBV30 combines with J gene TRBJ2-3; D possibly corresponds to TRBD2 (5 bases). The CDR3 loop spans 14 amino acids. Trimming shortened V by 8 bases and J by 2 bases, and 17 bases separated the two germline ends. Germline values: CDR1 GTSNPN, CDR2 SVGIG (reference sequence). CDR3 amino acids: CAGGRDGVTDTQYF. In DNA, the CDR3 is TGTGCCGGTGGACGGGATGGAGTCACAGATACGCAGTATTTT. The full variable domain, with the rest looked up from reference TRBV30 and TRBJ2-3, is SQTIHQWPATLVQPVGSPLSLECTVEGTSNPNLYWYRQAAGRGLQLLFYSVGIGQISSEVPQNLSASRPQDRQFILSSKKLLLSDSGFYLCAGGRDGVTDTQYFGPGTRLTVL.

The V call is TRBV9, the J call TRBJ2-3; 12 bases fit TRBD2. This CDR3 is 16 amino acids long. Losses at the gene ends were 3 bases for V and 1 base for J; bases not matched to a gene: 3. Germline lookup yields CDR1 SGDLS and CDR2 YYNGEE. CDR3 coding DNA: TGTGCCAGCAGCGCCCGGACTAGCGGGGGCACAGATACGCAGTATTTT. This encodes CASSARTSGGTDTQYF.

This clone came up a few times. The gene calls are TRBV4-2 and TRBJ1-1, with TRBD1 matching over 11 bases. Trimming removed 4 bases from V and 1 base from J; junction bases left unmatched: 5. CDR1 is LGHNA and CDR2 is YNFKEQ in the germline V gene. The CDR3 is 16 residues long. The CDR3 loop reads CASSRGQGATNTEAFF. The DNA of the CDR3 is TGTGCCAGCAGCCGCGGACAGGGGGCCACGAACACTGAAGCTTTCTTT.

CDR3 sequence reads: CASSTAAVGTEAFF. The CDR3 nucleotides read TGTGCCAGCAGTACAGCGGCGGTAGGGACTGAAGCTTTCTTT. V is TRBV18 and J is TRBJ1-1; D is unresolved. Germline-derived CDR1 and CDR2 are KGHSH and LQKENI. The CDR3 loop spans 14 amino acids. V dropped 8 bases and J dropped 5 bases, with 18 bases sitting between them.

This chain connects TRBV5-1 to TRBJ2-7, with 10 bases fitting TRBD2. Germline CDR1 reads SGHRS; CDR2 reads YFSETQ. The CDR3 loop spans 14 amino acids. The junction had 7 bases not matched to a gene; V was cut back by 4 bases and J by 6 bases. The DNA of the CDR3 is TGCGCCAGCAGCAAGCTAGCGGGAGCTCTCGAGCAGTACTTC. It yields the protein CASSKLAGALEQYF.

The chain couples TRBV15 to TRBJ1-2; 7 positions match TRBD1. Germline V CDR1 and CDR2: LNHNV, YYDKDF (reference sequence). This CDR3 comprises 15 residues. V lost 0 bases, J lost 5 bases, and 6 bases stayed unmatched. The CDR3 sequence: CATSRDPGTAYGYTF. CDR3 nucleotide sequence: TGTGCCACCAGCAGAGACCCCGGGACAGCATATGGCTACACCTTC.

This chain connects TRBV27 to TRBJ1-5, with D possibly being TRBD1 (6 bases). The CDR3 extends over 14 amino acids. V was shortened by 6 bases and J by 6 bases, with 15 bases between the two germline ends. CDR1 and CDR2 from the germline V gene are MNHEY and SMNVEV (reference sequence). The CDR3 region is CASRLVAGAQPQHF. The CDR3 DNA sequence: TGTGCCAGCAGGCTAGTGGCAGGGGCTCAGCCCCAGCATTTT.

This chain uses TRBV6-2 or TRBV6-3 with TRBJ2-1; D remains ambiguous. Germline-derived CDR1 and CDR2 are MNHEY and SVGEGT. V was trimmed by 2 bases and J by 8 bases, leaving 10 bases between them. This CDR3 has 13 amino acids. CDR3 sequence reads: CASSYGGIHEQFF. CDR3 DNA: TGTGCCAGCAGTTACGGCGGAATCCATGAGCAGTTCTTC.